This T cell receptor (beta chain) came from a study of cytomegalovirus exposure and HLA in healthy donors. PCR involved 60 Vbeta and 13 Jbeta primers. Assay: immunoSEQ multiplex PCR; the TCRdb copy retains only in-frame clones and omits some. The sample lists approximately 150,000 clones; over 80% were seen once. The CDR3 spans 15 residues. Germline-derived CDR1 and CDR2 are SGHRS and YFSETQ. The V and J ends lost 4 bases and 6 bases, in that order; junction bases with no gene match: 13. The TCR comes from a woman between 25 and 40 years old in good health and CMV-seronegative. The specimen sequenced was PBMCs. The chain links TRBV5-1 to TRBJ2-7; 7 nucleotides line up with TRBD2. CDR3: CASSPRGGTETEQYF. The DNA for the CDR3 is TGCGCCAGCAGCCCCCGGGGAGGGACGGAGACCGAGCAGTACTTC.